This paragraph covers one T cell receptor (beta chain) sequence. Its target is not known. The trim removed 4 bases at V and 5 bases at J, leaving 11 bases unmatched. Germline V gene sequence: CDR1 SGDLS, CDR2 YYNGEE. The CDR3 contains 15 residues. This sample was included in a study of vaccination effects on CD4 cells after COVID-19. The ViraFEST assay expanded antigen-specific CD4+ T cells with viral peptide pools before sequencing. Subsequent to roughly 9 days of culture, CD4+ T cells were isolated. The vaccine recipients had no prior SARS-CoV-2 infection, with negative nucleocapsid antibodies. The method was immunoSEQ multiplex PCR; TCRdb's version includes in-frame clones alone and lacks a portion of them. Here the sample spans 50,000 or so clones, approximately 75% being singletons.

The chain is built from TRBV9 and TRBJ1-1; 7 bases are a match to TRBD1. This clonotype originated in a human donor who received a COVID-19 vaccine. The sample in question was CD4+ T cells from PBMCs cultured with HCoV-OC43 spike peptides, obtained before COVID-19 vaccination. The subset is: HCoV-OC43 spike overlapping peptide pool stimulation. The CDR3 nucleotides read TGTGCCAGCAGCACACAGGGGATAGGGGGTACTGAAGCTTTCTTT. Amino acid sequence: CASSTQGIGGTEAFF.